A selection of T cell receptor beta chains follows, all from one sample in a study of T cell repertoires in cytomegalovirus infection. TCRdb re-analysed the reads in MiXCR, keeping a single row per CDR3 protein. The table records 80,000 or so distinct CDR3 sequences, about 37% of them present only once. Which antigens these TCRs recognize remains unknown. Sequenced material: CD8+ T cells from cultured PBMCs, taken from culture after CMV antigen stimulation. The receptor set was obtained from a human donor in good health (CMV status not recorded). Some clones in this sample may be carry-over from other donors' samples. The CDR3 runs from the conserved cysteine through the conserved F or W. Each record gives: D gene, J gene, V gene, clone size, CDR3 DNA, CDR3 protein. A D gene is named only where the DNA matches it firmly. Clone size, where shown, is once, few, many, or a class for clones that have expanded.

TRBD2 | TRBJ2-5 | TRBV4-1 | once | TGCGCCAGCAGCCAACTAGCGGGGCCCCAAGAGACCCAGTACTTC | CASSQLAGPQETQYF
- | TRBJ1-1 | TRBV27 | - | TGTGCCAGCAGTCTCAGGGGCGGCACTGAAGCTTTCTTT | CASSLRGGTEAFF
- | TRBJ2-2 | TRBV2 | many | TGTGCCAGCAGTGAAGGGTTCGGGTACACCGGGGAGCTGTTTTTT | CASSEGFGYTGELFF
- | TRBJ1-4 | TRBV28 | few | TGTGCCAGCAGGCCTCTCCCCGGGGTACCACTTTCAAATGAAAAACTGTTTTTT | CASRPLPGVPLSNEKLFF
TRBD1 | TRBJ2-7 | TRBV10-3 | - | TGTGCCATCAGTCCTGAGGACAGGAGCTCCTACGAGCAGTACTTC | CAISPEDRSSYEQYF
- | TRBJ1-1 | TRBV5-5 | once | TGTGCCAGCAGTTTCGGACAGCACACACCGGAAGCTTTCTTT | CASSFGQHTPEAFF
- | TRBJ1-4 | TRBV4-1 | few | TGCGCCAGCAGCCAAGAGGGGGCAGGGAGAACTAATGAAAAACTGTTTTTT | CASSQEGAGRTNEKLFF
- | TRBJ2-1 | TRBV7-9 | - | TGTGCCAGCAGACTAATGGGGGACGGGAACTCCTACAATGAGCAGTTCTTC | CASRLMGDGNSYNEQFF
- | TRBJ2-7 | TRBV11-2 | few | TGTGCCAGCAGCTTAGATGAGGACAGCGGGGCCTACGAGCAGTACTTC | CASSLDEDSGAYEQYF
- | TRBJ1-3 | TRBV3-1 | once | TGTGCCAGCAGCCAAGGTACAGGAAACACCATATATTTT | CASSQGTGNTIYF
- | TRBJ1-2 | TRBV27 | - | TGTGCCAGCAGTTTATCCCCATTACAGTATGGCTACACCTTC | CASSLSPLQYGYTF
TRBD1 | TRBJ1-2 | TRBV6-6 | - | TGTGCCAGGCATACAGGGGGCGACGGCTACACCTTC | CARHTGGDGYTF
TRBD1 | TRBJ2-7 | TRBV7-8 | many | TGTGCCAGCAGACATGAATCGGGACAGAACCTATTCGAGCAGTACTTC | CASRHESGQNLFEQYF
- | TRBJ1-1 | TRBV20-1 | once | TGCAGTGCTAGAGTTGACAGCAAAGCTTTCTTT | CSARVDSKAFF
- | TRBJ1-5 | TRBV27 | - | TGTGCCAGCAGTTCACTCCCCCTAAGTCAGCCCCAGCATTTT | CASSSLPLSQPQHF
TRBD1 | TRBJ2-7 | TRBV7-6 | - | TGTGCCAGCAGCTTAGCTAGGGGAGGGACAGGGGAGCTTCACGAGCAGTACTTC | CASSLARGGTGELHEQYF
TRBD1 | TRBJ2-3 | TRBV19 | - | TGTGCCAGTAGTAAACCGACGACAGGGATCACAGATACGCAGTATTTT | CASSKPTTGITDTQYF
- | TRBJ1-6 | TRBV27 | - | TGTGCCAGCAGTTTACTGGTCGAAAATTCACCCCTCCACTTT | CASSLLVENSPLHF
TRBD1 | TRBJ2-6 | TRBV5-1 | few | TGCGCCAGCAGCTTCCAACTTACCGGGACAGGGGGCTCTGGGGCCAACGTCCTGACTTTC | CASSFQLTGTGGSGANVLTF
TRBD2 | TRBJ2-1 | TRBV4-1 | - | TGCGCCAGCAGCCAAGCGGGGGGGGCCCTCAATGAGCAGTTCTTC | CASSQAGGALNEQFF
- | TRBJ1-4 | TRBV7-9 | - | TGTGCCAGCAGCTCAGAAAAACTGTTTTTT | CASSSEKLFF
- | TRBJ2-7 | TRBV6-6 | once | TGTGCCAGCAGGGTTGATCAGCAGGACGAGCAGTACTTC | CASRVDQQDEQYF
- | TRBJ1-5 | TRBV6-6 | - | TGTGCCAGCAGCACTTATAGCAATCAGCCCCAGCATTTT | CASSTYSNQPQHF